The T cell receptor beta chain under discussion was sequenced for a study of technical replicates of blood from a handful of donors. The CDR3 is 15 amino acids. V was clipped by 3 bases and J by 1 base; unmatched bases: 6. Germline V CDR1 and CDR2: LGHNA, YSLEER. TCRdb's table, derived via immunoSEQ multiplex PCR, lists solely in-frame clones and lacks some. This sample carries 53,000 or so clones, approximately 92% of them seen once, and the ten largest clones take 4.2%. Source material: PBMCs. The sequence came from a human donor in good health. Some clones in this sample may be carry-over from other donors' samples. The chain uses TRBV4-3 and TRBJ2-7; 7 bases map to TRBD1. The CDR3 nucleotides read TGCGCCAGCAGCCATCGACAGGGCCCTTCCTACGAGCAGTACTTC. The encoded protein is CASSHRQGPSYEQYF.